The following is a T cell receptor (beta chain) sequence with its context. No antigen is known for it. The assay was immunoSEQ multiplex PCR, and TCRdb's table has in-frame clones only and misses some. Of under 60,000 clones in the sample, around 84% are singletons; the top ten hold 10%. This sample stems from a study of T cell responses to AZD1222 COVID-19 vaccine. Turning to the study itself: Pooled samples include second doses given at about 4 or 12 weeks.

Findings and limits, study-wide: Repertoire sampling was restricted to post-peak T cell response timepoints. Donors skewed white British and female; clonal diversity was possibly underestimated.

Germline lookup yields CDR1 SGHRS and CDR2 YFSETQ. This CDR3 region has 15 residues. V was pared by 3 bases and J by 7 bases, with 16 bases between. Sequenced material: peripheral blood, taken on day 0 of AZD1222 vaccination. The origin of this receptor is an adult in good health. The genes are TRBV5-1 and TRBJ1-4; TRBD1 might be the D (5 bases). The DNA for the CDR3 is TGCGCCAGCAGCTCGGGACGGACCGTAGGTGAAAAACTGTTTTTT. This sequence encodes CASSSGRTVGEKLFF.